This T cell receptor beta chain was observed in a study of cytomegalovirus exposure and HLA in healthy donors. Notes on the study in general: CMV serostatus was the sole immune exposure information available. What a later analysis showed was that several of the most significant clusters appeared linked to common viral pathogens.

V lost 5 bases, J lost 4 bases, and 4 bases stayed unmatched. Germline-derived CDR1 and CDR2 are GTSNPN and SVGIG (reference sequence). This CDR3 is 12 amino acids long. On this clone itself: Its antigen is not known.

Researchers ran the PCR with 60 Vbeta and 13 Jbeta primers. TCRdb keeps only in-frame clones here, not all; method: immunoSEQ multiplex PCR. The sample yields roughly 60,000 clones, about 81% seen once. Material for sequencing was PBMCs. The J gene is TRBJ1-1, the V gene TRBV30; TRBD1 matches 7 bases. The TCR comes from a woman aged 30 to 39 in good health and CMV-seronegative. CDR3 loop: CAWSTGVTEAFF. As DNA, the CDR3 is TGTGCCTGGTCTACAGGGGTCACTGAAGCTTTCTTT.